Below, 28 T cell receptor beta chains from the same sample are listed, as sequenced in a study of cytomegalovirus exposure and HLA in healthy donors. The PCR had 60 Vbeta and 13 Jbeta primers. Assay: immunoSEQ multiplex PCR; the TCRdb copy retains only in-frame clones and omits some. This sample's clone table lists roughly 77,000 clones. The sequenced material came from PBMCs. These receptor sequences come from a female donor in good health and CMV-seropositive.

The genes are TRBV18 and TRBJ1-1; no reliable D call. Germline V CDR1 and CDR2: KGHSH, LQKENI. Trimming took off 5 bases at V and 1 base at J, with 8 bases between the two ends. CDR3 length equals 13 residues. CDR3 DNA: TGTGCCAGCTCAGCCACGGGGAACACTGAAGCTTTCTTT. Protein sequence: CASSATGNTEAFF.

The CDR3 coding sequence is TGTGCCAGCTCGCCGGACAGGGATGAAAAACTGTTTTTT. This codes for CASSPDRDEKLFF. The V call is TRBV18, the J call TRBJ1-4; 8 nucleotides line up with TRBD1. The CDR3 is 13 residues long. CDR1 and CDR2 (germline): KGHSH, LQKENI. V shed 6 bases and J 6 bases; nucleotides not matched to a gene: 3.

The CDR3 protein is CASSQELEALATQYF. The CDR3, as DNA: TGTGCCAGCAGCCAAGAACTAGAAGCCCTAGCTACGCAGTATTTT. This chain connects TRBV4-2 to TRBJ2-3; a weak D match, TRBD2 (5 bases). Germline CDR1 is LGHNA and CDR2 is YNFKEQ. Deletions cut 0 bases from V and 8 bases from J, with 15 bases between. This CDR3 has 15 residues.

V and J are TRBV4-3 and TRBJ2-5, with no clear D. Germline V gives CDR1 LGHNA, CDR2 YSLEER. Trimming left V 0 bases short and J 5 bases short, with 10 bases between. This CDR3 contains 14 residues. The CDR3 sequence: CASSQEYLFETQYF. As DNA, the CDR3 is TGCGCCAGCAGCCAAGAGTATCTTTTTGAGACCCAGTACTTC.

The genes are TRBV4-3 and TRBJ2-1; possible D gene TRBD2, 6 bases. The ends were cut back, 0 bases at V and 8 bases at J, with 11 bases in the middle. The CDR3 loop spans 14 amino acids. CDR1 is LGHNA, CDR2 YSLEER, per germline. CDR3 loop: CASSQDFGGYEQFF. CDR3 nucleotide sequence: TGCGCCAGCAGCCAAGATTTCGGGGGTTATGAGCAGTTCTTC.

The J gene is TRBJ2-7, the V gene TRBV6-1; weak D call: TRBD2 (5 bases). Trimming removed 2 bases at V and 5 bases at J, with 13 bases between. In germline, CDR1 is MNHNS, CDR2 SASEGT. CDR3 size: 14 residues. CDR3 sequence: CASSERGRGHEQYF. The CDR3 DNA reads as TGTGCCAGCAGTGAACGAGGGAGAGGCCACGAGCAGTACTTC.

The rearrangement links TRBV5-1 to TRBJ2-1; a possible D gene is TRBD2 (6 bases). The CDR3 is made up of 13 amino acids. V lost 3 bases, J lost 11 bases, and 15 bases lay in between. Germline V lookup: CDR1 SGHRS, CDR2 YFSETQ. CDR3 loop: CASSWTVGGQQFF. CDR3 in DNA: TGCGCCAGCAGCTGGACGGTTGGAGGGCAGCAGTTCTTC.

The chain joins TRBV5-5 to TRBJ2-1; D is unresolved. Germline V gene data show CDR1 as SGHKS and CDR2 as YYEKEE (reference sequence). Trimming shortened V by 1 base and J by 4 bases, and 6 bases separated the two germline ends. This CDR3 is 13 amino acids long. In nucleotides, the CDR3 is TGTGCCAGCAGCTTGTCATCATACAATGAGCAGTTCTTC. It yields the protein CASSLSSYNEQFF.

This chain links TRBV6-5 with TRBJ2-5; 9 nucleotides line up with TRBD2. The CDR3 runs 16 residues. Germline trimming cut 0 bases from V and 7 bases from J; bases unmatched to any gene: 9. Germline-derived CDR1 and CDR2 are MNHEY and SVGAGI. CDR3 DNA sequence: TGTGCCAGCAGTTACTCGGCGGGAGGGCCGGTGCGGACCCAGTACTTC. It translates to CASSYSAGGPVRTQYF.

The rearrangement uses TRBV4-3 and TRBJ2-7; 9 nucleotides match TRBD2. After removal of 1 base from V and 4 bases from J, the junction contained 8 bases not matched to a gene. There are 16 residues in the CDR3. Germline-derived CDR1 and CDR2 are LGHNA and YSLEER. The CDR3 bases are TGCGCCAGCAGCCAAGCATCTGCGGGGGGGCAGTACGAGCAGTACTTC. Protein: CASSQASAGGQYEQYF.

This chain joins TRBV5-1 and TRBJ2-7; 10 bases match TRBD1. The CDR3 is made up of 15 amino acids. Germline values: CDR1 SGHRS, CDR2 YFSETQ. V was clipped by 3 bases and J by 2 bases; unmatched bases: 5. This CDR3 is CASSWTGGTAYEQYF. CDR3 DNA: TGCGCCAGCAGCTGGACAGGGGGGACTGCCTACGAGCAGTACTTC.

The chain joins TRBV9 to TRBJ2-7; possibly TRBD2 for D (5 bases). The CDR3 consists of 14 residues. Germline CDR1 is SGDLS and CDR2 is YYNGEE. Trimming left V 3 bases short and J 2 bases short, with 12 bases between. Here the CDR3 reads CASSANRGPYEQYF. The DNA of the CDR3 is TGTGCCAGCAGCGCGAACCGGGGTCCCTACGAGCAGTACTTC.

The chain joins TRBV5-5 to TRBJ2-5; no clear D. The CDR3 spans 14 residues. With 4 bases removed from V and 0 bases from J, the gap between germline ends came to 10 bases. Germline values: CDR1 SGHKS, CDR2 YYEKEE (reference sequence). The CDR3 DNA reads TGTGCCAGCAGCATTACAGAGTACCAAGAGACCCAGTACTTC. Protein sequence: CASSITEYQETQYF.

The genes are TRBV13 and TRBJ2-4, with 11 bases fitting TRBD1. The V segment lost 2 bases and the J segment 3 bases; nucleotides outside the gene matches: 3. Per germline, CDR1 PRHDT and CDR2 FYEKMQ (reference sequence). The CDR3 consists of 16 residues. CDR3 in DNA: TGTGCCAGCAGCTTAATGGGACAGGGGGTCAAAAACATTCAGTACTTC. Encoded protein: CASSLMGQGVKNIQYF.

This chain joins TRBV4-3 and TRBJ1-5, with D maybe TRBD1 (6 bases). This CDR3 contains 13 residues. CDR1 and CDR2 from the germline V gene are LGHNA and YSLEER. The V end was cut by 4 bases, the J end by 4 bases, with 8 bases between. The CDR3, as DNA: TGCGCCAGCAGCCTCCAGGGGAATCAGCCCCAGCATTTT. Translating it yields CASSLQGNQPQHF.

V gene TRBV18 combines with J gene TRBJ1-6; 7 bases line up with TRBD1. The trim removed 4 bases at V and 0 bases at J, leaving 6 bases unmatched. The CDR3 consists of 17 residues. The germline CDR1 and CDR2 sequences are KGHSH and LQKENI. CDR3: CASSLTGVSSYNSPLHF. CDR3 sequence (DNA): TGTGCCAGCTCACTAACAGGGGTGAGCTCCTATAATTCACCCCTCCACTTT.

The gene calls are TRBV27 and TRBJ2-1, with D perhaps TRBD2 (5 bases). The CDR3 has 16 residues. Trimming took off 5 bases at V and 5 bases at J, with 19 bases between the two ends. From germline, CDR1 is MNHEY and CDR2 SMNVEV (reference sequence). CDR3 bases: TGTGCCAGCAGTGGCCTAGCCGCATTCAAAAACAATGAGCAGTTCTTC. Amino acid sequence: CASSGLAAFKNNEQFF.

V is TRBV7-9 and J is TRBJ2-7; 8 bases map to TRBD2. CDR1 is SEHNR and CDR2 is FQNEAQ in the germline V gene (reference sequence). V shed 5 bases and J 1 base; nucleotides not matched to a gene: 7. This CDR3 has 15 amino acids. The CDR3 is CASSIRTSRSYEQYF. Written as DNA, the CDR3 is TGTGCCAGCAGCATTCGGACTAGCCGGTCCTACGAGCAGTACTTC.

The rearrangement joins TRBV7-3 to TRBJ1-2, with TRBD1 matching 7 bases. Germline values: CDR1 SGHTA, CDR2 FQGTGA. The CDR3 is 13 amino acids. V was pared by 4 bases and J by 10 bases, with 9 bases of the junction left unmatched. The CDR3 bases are TGTGCCAGCAGCTCGCCGGGGACAGTACTCTACACCTTC. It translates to CASSSPGTVLYTF.

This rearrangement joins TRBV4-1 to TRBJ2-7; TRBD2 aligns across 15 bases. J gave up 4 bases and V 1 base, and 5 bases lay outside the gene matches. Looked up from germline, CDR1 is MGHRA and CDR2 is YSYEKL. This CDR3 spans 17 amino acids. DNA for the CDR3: TGCGCCAGCAGCCAAGGGACTAGCGGGAGGGCTGTGTACGAGCAGTACTTC. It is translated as CASSQGTSGRAVYEQYF.

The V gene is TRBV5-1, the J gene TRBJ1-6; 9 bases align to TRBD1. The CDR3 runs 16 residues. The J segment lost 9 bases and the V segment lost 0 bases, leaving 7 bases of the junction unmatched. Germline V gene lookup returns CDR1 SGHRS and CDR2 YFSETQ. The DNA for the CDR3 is TGCGCCAGCAGCTTGGGCGGGGGACAGGGCACTTCACCCCTCCACTTT. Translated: CASSLGGGQGTSPLHF.

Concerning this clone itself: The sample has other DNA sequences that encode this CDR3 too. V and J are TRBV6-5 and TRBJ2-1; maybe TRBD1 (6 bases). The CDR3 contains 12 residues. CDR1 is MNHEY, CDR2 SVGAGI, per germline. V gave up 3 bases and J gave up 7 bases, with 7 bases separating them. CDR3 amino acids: CASSYRGNEQFF. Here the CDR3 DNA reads TGTGCCAGCAGTTATAGGGGGAATGAGCAGTTCTTC.

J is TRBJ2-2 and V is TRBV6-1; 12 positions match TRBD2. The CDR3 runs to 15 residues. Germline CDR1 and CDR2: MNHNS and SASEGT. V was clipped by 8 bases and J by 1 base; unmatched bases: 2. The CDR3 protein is CASLGLAGNTGELFF. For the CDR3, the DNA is TGTGCCAGCCTGGGACTAGCGGGGAACACCGGGGAGCTGTTTTTT.

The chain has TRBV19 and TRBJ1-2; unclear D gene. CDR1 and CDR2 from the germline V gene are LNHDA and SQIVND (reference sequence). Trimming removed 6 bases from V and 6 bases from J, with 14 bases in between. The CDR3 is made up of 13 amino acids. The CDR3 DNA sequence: TGTGCCAGTAGCGCCAAAGGAGGGCATGGCTACACCTTC. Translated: CASSAKGGHGYTF.

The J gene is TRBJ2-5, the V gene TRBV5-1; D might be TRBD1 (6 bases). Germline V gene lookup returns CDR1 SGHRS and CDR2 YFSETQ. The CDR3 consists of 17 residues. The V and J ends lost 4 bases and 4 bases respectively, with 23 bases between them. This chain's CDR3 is CASSGGSGVSAGETQYF. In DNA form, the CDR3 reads TGCGCCAGCAGCGGCGGGTCAGGGGTGTCTGCGGGAGAGACCCAGTACTTC.

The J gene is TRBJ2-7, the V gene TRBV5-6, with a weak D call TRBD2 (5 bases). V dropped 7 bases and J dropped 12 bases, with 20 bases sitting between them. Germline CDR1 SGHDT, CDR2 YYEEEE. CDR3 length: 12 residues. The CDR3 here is CASARGPGTWYF. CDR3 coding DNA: TGTGCCAGCGCCCGCGGTCCGGGAACCTGGTACTTC.

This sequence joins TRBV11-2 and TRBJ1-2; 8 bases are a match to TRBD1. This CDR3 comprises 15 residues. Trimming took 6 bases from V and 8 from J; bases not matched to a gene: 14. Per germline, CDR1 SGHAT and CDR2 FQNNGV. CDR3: CASRHSQGGGQGYTF. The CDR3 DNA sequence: TGTGCCAGCAGGCACTCACAGGGGGGCGGCCAGGGCTACACCTTC.

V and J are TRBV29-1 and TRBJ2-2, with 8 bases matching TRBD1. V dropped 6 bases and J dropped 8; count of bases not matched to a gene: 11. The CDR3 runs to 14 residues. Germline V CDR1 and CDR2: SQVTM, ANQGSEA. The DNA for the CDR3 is TGCAGCGTGAAAGGACAGGGTATGAGTGGGGAGCTGTTTTTT. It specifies CSVKGQGMSGELFF.